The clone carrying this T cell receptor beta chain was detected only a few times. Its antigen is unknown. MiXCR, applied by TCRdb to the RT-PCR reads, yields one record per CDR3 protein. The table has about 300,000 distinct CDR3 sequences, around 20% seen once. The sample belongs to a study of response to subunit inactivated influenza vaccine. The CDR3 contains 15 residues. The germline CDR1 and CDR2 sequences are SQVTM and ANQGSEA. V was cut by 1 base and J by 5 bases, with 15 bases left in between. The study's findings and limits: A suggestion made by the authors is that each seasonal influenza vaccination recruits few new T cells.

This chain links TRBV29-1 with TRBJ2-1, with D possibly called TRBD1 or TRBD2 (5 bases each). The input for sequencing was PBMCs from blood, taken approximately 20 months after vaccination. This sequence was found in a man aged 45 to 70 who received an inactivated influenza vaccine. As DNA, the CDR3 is TGCAGCGTTGAAGTCTCCGGGACGTCGCACAATGAGCAGTTCTTC. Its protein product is CSVEVSGTSHNEQFF.